This T cell receptor (beta chain) derives from a study of blood T cell repertoires in COVID-19. About the research overall: The study drew acute and convalescent COVID-19 samples from the United States, Italy and Spain.

Authors' data handling: The assay estimated nucleated cells by amplifying reference gene primers. Libraries were prepared by immunoSEQ multiplex PCR; TCRdb keeps only in-frame clonotypes and omits some of them. That table gives V, J and clone size, and the DNA gave D and trimming. Among approximately 150,000 clones listed, 80% to 85% were seen once. Cohorts were based on clinical histories the participants reported. The CDR3 covers 17 residues. Germline V gives CDR1 SGHVS, CDR2 FNYEAQ. V lost 2 bases and J lost 6; bases outside the gene matches: 11. Sample: PBMCs or T cells enriched from blood (not recorded which). This chain joins TRBV7-6 and TRBJ2-1; TRBD1 agrees at 9 bases. The sequence was obtained from a woman aged 45-59 years who had recovered from COVID-19. CDR3 loop: CASSLSGGTGSSNEQFF. The CDR3 nucleotides read TGTGCCAGCAGCTTATCAGGAGGGACAGGGTCTAGCAATGAGCAGTTCTTC.